This T cell receptor (beta chain) is from a study of T cells in Graves' hyperthyroidism and ophthalmopathy. Looking at the study overall: Before treatment of any kind, peripheral blood was taken at initial diagnosis.

This CDR3 spans 15 amino acids. The trim removed 3 bases at V and 6 bases at J, leaving 7 bases unmatched. Concerning this clonotype: The antigen remains unidentified.

The source material, RNA transcripts, was used to amplify TCR beta CDR3 regions. The primer set for the first-round RT-PCR of the TCR CDR3 was HTBI. TCRdb called the multiplex PCR reads again in MiXCR, with one record for every CDR3 protein. The table shows about 400,000 distinct CDR3 sequences, with approximately 15% occurring only once. Study observations and caveats: The blood repertoire included most of the expanded thyroid clonotypes above 0.001.

This rearrangement joins TRBV12-3 or TRBV12-4 to TRBJ2-2; 7 positions match TRBD1. Material for sequencing was blood. This TCR was recovered from a woman aged 30 to 39 with Graves' hyperthyroidism. CDR3 bases: TGTGCCAGCAGTTTGACCGGGACAGTACCCGGGGAGCTGTTTTTT. This gives the protein CASSLTGTVPGELFF.